One T cell receptor (beta chain) is described in this entry. The antigen is not known. From germline, CDR1 is MGHRA and CDR2 YSYEKL. This CDR3 has 15 residues. Trimming pared 4 bases from V and 0 bases from J, leaving 10 bases between. The sample is drawn from a study of blood T cells in healthy people across ages. The authors ran a second PCR of roughly 6 to 12 cycles using a sample-barcoded 5' primer and a J-beta primer mix. TCRdb reprocessed the 5' RACE reads with MiXCR, giving one entry per CDR3 protein. The sample lists 1.5 million to 2 million distinct CDR3 sequences; 49% were seen once. Whenever a sample was processed, at least 6.5 million PBMCs were isolated. Study-level results: Naive CD4+ cells and diversity were both higher in long-lived donors than in aged donors. Age showed a roughly linear inverse relationship with TCR beta diversity per million T cells. PBMC samples, being unsorted, prevented any conclusive comparison of naive and antigen-experienced cells.

The V and J genes are TRBV4-1 and TRBJ2-1; no reliable D call. The sequenced material came from blood. The sequence derives from a woman aged 40 to 50 in good health. CDR3 nucleotides: TGCGCCAGCAGCCCCGACTCGATCTCCTACAATGAGCAGTTCTTC. Translating it yields CASSPDSISYNEQFF.